This T cell receptor beta chain was recovered during a study of PD-L1 blockade in urothelial cancer. About the research overall: Blood yielded a median of 141,255 T cells per sample.

The CDR3 runs 14 residues. With V trimmed by 3 bases and J by 4 bases, 2 bases remained unmatched. CDR1 SGHNT and CDR2 YYREEE come from the germline V gene (reference sequence). Some clones are missing from TCRdb's copy, which holds only in-frame ones; the method was immunoSEQ multiplex PCR. The repertoire holds approximately 50,000 clones, about 86% seen once, with about 3% in the top ten. Time point here: pretreatment peripheral blood. This receptor was taken from a man in his 70s with urothelial cancer. Here the sequenced sample was PBMCs, taken around atezolizumab (anti-PD-L1) treatment. The V call is TRBV5-4, the J call TRBJ2-7; TRBD2 agrees at 12 bases. The CDR3 is CASSSGTSGYEQYF. The CDR3 DNA follows: TGTGCCAGCAGCTCCGGGACTAGCGGGTACGAGCAGTACTTC.